This T cell receptor (beta chain) is from a study of beta chain features in type 1 diabetes. This clone was observed a few times. What it binds is not known. At one end the junction does not follow the germline gene, possibly because of a read error. Whole-study findings and limits: Type 1 diabetes patients had TCRB CDR3s that were shorter (moderately but significantly so) in all four CD4+ subsets. Using cDNA template may skew counts toward highly expressing activated cells.

Expressed TCRB transcripts got sequenced, as all isolated RNA was reverse transcribed. Profiled with immunoSEQ multiplex PCR; TCRdb holds only in-frame clones, not every one. The table has a few hundred thousand clones, over 20% seen once. Sequenced input: naive CD4+ T cells from blood. The TCR was taken from a woman aged 40-49 years with type 1 diabetes.

In DNA form, the CDR3 reads TGCAGTGCTAGGGGGCGTAACGGCTGGGATTTT. Translation gives CSARGRNGWDF. The V call is TRBV20-1, the J call TRBJ1-3; TRBD1 is a possible D gene (5 bases). The CDR3 spans 11 residues. CDR1 and CDR2 (germline): DFQATT, SNEGSKA (reference sequence).